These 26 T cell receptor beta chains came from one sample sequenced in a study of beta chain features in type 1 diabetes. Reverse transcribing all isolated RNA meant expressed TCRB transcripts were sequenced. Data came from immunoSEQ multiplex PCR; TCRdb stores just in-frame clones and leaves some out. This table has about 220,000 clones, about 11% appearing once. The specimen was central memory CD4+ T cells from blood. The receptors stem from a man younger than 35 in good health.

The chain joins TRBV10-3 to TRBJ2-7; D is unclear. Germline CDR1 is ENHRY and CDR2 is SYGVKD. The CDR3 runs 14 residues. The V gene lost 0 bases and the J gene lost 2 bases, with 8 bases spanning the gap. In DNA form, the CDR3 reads TGTGCCATCAGTGAGTCGGGTGGGACCTACGAGCAGTACTTC. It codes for CAISESGGTYEQYF.

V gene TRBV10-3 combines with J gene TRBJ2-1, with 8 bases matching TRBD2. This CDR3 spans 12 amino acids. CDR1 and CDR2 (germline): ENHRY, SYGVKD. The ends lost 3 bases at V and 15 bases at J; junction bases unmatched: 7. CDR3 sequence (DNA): TGTGCCATCAGTGAAGGCGGGACTAGGTGGTTCTTC. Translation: CAISEGGTRWFF.

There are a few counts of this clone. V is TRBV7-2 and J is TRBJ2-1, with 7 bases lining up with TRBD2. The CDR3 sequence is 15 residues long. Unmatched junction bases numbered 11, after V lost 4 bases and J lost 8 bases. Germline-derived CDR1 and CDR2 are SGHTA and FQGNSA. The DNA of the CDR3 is TGTGCCAGCAGCTCTCATGCGGGAGAGACGGATGAGCAGTTCTTC. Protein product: CASSSHAGETDEQFF.

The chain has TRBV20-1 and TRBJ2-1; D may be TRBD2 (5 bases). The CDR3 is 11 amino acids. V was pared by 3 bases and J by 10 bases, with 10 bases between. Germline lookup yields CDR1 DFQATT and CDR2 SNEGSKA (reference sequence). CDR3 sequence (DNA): TGCAGTGCTAGCGGGATCGTGGAGCAGTTCTTC. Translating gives CSASGIVEQFF.

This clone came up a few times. This chain's CDR3 is CSVDGSWMTGYNEQFF. The DNA of the CDR3 is TGCAGCGTTGACGGGAGTTGGATGACTGGTTACAATGAGCAGTTCTTC. V is TRBV29-1 and J is TRBJ2-1; tentative D call: TRBD2 (6 bases). V was trimmed by 3 bases and J by 4 bases, leaving 19 bases between them. Looked up from germline, CDR1 is SQVTM and CDR2 is ANQGSEA. The CDR3 extends over 16 amino acids.

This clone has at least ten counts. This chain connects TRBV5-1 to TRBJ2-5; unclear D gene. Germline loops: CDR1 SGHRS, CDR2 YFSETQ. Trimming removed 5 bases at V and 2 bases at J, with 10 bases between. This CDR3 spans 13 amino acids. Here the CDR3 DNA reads TGCGCCAGCAGAGAAATCCCTCAAGAGACCCAGTACTTC. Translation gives CASREIPQETQYF.

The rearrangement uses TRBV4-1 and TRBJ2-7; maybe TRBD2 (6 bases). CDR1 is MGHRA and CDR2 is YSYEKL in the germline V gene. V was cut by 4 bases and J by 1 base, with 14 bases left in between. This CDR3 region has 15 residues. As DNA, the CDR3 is TGCGCCAGCAGCCGGGAGGACTACCATTCCTACGAGCAGTACTTC. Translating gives CASSREDYHSYEQYF.

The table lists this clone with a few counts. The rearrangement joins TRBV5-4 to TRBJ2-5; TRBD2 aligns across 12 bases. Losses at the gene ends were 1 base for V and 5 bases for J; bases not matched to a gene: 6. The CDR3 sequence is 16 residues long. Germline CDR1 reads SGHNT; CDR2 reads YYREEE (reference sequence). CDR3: CASSLKRLAGAETQYF. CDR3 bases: TGTGCCAGCAGCTTGAAACGACTAGCGGGAGCGGAGACCCAGTACTTC.

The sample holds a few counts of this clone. The CDR3 loop reads CASSLWAGDEQFF. CDR3 nucleotides: TGTGCCAGCAGCCTATGGGCGGGAGATGAGCAGTTCTTC. The chain recombines TRBV11-3 with TRBJ2-1; 7 positions agree with TRBD2. Germline CDR1 and CDR2: SGHNT and YENEEA. The CDR3 extends over 13 amino acids. With 5 bases clipped from V and 8 bases from J, the junction kept 6 bases outside the gene matches. Using reference TRBV11-3 and TRBJ2-1 for the parts outside the CDR3, the full variable domain is EAGVVQSPRYKIIEKKQPVAFWCNPISGHNTLYWYLQNLGQGPELLIRYENEEAVDDSQLPKDRFSAERLKGVDSTLKIQPAELGDSAVYLCASSLWAGDEQFFGPGTRLTVL.

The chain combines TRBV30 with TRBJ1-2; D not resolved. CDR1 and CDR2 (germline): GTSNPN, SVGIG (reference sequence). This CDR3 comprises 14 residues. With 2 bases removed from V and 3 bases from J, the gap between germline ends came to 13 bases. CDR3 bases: TGTGCCTGGAGTTTTCTCAAGAGGGACTATGGCTACACCTTC. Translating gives CAWSFLKRDYGYTF.

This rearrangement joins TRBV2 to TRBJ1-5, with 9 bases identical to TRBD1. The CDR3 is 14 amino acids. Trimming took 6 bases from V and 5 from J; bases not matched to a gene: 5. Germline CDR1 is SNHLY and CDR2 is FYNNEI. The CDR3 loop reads CASSRTGDHQPQHF. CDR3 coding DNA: TGTGCCAGCAGCAGGACAGGGGATCATCAGCCCCAGCATTTT. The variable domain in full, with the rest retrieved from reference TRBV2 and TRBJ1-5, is EPEVTQTPSHQVTQMGQEVILRCVPISNHLYFYWYRQILGQKVEFLVSFYNNEISEKSEIFDDQFSVERPDGSNFTLKIRSTKLEDSAMYFCASSRTGDHQPQHFGDGTRLSIL.

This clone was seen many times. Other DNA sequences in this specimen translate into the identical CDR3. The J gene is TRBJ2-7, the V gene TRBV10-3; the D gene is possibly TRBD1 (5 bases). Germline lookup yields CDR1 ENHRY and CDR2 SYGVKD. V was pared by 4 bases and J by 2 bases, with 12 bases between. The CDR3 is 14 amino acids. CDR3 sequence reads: CAISGAGPAYEQYF. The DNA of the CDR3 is TGTGCCATCAGTGGTGCAGGGCCTGCCTACGAGCAGTACTTC.

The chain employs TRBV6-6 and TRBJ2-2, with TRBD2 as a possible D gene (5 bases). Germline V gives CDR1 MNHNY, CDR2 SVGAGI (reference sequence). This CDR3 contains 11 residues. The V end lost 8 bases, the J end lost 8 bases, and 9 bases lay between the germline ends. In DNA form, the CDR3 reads TGTGCCAGCCGGGGAAGGGGGGAGCTGTTTTTT. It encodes CASRGRGELFF.

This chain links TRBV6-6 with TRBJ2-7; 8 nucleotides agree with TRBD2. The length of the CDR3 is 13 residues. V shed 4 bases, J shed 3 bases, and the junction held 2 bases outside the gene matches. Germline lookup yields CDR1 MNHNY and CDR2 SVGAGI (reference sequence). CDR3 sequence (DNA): TGTGCCAGCAGTTTAGCGGGGAGCTACGAGCAGTACTTC. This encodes CASSLAGSYEQYF.

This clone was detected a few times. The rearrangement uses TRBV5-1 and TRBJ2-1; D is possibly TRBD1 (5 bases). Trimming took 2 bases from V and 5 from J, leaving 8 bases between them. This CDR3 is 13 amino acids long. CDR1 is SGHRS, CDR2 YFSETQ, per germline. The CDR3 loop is CASSFQGNNEQFF. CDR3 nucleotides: TGCGCCAGCAGCTTTCAGGGTAACAATGAGCAGTTCTTC. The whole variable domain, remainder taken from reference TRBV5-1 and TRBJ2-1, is KAGVTQTPRYLIKTRGQQVTLSCSPISGHRSVSWYQQTPGQGLQFLFEYFSETQRNKGNFPGRFSGRQFSNSRSEMNVSTLELGDSALYLCASSFQGNNEQFFGPGTRLTVL.

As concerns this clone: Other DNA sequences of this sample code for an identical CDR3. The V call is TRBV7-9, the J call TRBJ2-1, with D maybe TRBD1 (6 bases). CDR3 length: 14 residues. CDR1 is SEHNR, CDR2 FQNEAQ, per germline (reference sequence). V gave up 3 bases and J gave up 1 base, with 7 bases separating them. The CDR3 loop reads CASSLDRSYNEQFF. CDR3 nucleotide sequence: TGTGCCAGCAGCTTGGACAGATCCTACAATGAGCAGTTCTTC.

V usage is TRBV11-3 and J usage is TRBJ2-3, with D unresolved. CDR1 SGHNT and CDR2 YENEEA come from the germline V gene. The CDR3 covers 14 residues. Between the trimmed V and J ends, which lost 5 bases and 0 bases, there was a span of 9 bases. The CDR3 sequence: CASSKGSSTDTQYF. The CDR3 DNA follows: TGTGCCAGCAGCAAGGGCAGTAGCACAGATACGCAGTATTTT.

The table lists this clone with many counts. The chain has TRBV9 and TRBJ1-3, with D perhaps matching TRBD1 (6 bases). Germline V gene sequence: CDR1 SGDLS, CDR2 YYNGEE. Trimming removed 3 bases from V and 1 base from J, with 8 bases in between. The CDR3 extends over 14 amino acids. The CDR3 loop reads CASSDRDSGNTIYF. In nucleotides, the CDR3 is TGTGCCAGCAGCGACAGGGATTCTGGAAACACCATATATTTT.

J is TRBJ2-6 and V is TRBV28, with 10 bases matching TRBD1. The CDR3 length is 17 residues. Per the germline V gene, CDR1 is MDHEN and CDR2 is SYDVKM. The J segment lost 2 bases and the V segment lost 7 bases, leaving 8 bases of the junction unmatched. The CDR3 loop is CASKQDRGSTGANVLTF. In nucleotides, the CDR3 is TGTGCCAGCAAGCAGGACAGGGGGTCTACTGGGGCCAACGTCCTGACTTTC.

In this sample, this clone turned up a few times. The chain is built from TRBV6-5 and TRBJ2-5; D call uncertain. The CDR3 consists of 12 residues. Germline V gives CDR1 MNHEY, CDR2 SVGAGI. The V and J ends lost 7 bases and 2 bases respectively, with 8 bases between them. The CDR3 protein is CASTAEQETQYF. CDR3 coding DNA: TGTGCCAGCACTGCGGAACAAGAGACCCAGTACTTC.

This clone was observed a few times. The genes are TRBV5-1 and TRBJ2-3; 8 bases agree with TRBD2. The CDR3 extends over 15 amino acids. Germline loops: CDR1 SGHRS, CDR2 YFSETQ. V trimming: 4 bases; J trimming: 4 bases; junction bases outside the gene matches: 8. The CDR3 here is CASSLEPGGPDTQYF. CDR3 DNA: TGCGCCAGCAGCCTGGAGCCGGGAGGGCCAGATACGCAGTATTTT.

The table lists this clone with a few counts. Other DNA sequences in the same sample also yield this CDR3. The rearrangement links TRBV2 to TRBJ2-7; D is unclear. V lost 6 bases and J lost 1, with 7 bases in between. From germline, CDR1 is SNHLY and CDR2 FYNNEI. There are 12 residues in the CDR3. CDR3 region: CASSRGSYEQYF. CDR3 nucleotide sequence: TGTGCCAGCAGCCGAGGATCCTACGAGCAGTACTTC.

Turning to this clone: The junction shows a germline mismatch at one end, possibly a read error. In DNA form, the CDR3 reads TGTGCCAGCAGTGTAGCCGCCGGGACTTTAGAGACCCAGTACTTC. Residues: CASSVAAGTLETQYF. The chain has TRBV9 and TRBJ2-5; a possible D gene is TRBD2 (6 bases). CDR1 is SGDLS, CDR2 YYNGEE, per germline. The CDR3 consists of 15 residues.

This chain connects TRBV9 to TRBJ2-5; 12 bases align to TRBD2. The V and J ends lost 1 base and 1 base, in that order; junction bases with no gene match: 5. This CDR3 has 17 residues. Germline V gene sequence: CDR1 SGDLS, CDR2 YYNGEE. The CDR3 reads CASSVTGLAGPQETQYF. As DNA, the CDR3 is TGTGCCAGCAGCGTAACGGGACTAGCGGGTCCCCAAGAGACCCAGTACTTC.

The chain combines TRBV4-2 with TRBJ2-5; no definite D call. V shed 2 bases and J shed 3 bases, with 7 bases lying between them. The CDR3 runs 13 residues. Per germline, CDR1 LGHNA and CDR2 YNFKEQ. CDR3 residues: CASSQNTEETQYF. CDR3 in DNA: TGTGCCAGCAGCCAAAACACTGAAGAGACCCAGTACTTC.

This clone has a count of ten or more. The CDR3 sequence is CASSSRLDGYEQYF. The DNA of the CDR3 is TGTGCCAGCAGCTCCCGCTTGGACGGCTACGAGCAGTACTTC. The genes are TRBV7-8 and TRBJ2-7, with D hard to call. CDR1 is SGHVS, CDR2 FQNEAQ, per germline. The V gene lost 4 bases and the J gene lost 3 bases, with 13 bases spanning the gap. This CDR3 region has 14 residues.